Listed below are T cell receptor beta chains from one sample, sequenced in a study of beta chain features in type 1 diabetes. Here immunoSEQ multiplex PCR was the method, and the copy in TCRdb shows in-frame clones only, minus some. The data contain more than 95,000 clones, 15% to 20% of them seen just once; the ten biggest clones take up about 2.4%. The sequenced sample was central memory CD4+ T cells from blood. The receptors shown here come from a man younger than 30 with type 1 diabetes. CDR3s include the opening cysteine and the closing phenylalanine or tryptophan. Each record gives: clone size, D gene, J gene, V gene, CDR3 DNA, CDR3 protein. D genes are given only for firm matches. Only some rows state a clone size, as once, few, many or a class for expanded clones.

clone size: many
D gene: TRBD1
J gene: TRBJ2-7
V gene: TRBV27
CDR3 DNA: TGTGCCAGCGGCCCTATCCCCGGGACAGGGGTCTACGAGCAGTACTTC
CDR3 protein: CASGPIPGTGVYEQYF

clone size: NA
D gene: TRBD2
J gene: TRBJ2-2
V gene: TRBV30
CDR3 DNA: TGTGCCGGGGGGGATCCCGACACCGGGGAGCTGTTTTTT
CDR3 protein: CAGGDPDTGELFF

clone size: NA
D gene: NA
J gene: TRBJ1-1
V gene: TRBV2
CDR3 DNA: TGTGCCAGCGGACTCGTGGTTGGGACTGAAGCTTTCTTT
CDR3 protein: CASGLVVGTEAFF

clone size: NA
D gene: NA
J gene: TRBJ2-1
V gene: TRBV18
CDR3 DNA: TGTGCCAGCTCACCATCGCGCGTGGGGAATGAGCAGTTCTTC
CDR3 protein: CASSPSRVGNEQFF

clone size: NA
D gene: NA
J gene: TRBJ2-3
V gene: TRBV18
CDR3 DNA: TGTGCCAGCTCACCACCTTCACATACAGATACGCAGTATTTT
CDR3 protein: CASSPPSHTDTQYF

clone size: few
D gene: NA
J gene: TRBJ2-4
V gene: TRBV4-3
CDR3 DNA: TGCGCCAGCAGCCAAGGTTCTGGAAAGCGGGACATTCAGTACTTC
CDR3 protein: CASSQGSGKRDIQYF

clone size: NA
D gene: NA
J gene: TRBJ2-3
V gene: TRBV29-1
CDR3 DNA: TGCAGCGTTAAAGTAGGCTCTTACACAGATACGCAGTATTTT
CDR3 protein: CSVKVGSYTDTQYF

clone size: few
D gene: NA
J gene: TRBJ2-5
V gene: TRBV2
CDR3 DNA: TGTGCCACACAGCGGGGCCGGGACAGGGAGACCCAGTACTTC
CDR3 protein: CATQRGRDRETQYF

clone size: few
D gene: TRBD2
J gene: TRBJ2-6
V gene: TRBV27
CDR3 DNA: TGTGCCAGCAGTCTGGGGGGGAACTCTGGGGCCAACGTCCTGACTTTC
CDR3 protein: CASSLGGNSGANVLTF

clone size: few
D gene: NA
J gene: TRBJ2-3
V gene: TRBV18
CDR3 DNA: TGTGCCAGCTCACCATTCACAGATACGCAGTATTTT
CDR3 protein: CASSPFTDTQYF

clone size: few
D gene: NA
J gene: TRBJ1-1
V gene: TRBV18
CDR3 DNA: TGTGCCAGCTCACCCCAAGACCAGGGTGGCACTGAAGCTTTCTTT
CDR3 protein: CASSPQDQGGTEAFF

clone size: NA
D gene: NA
J gene: TRBJ2-1
V gene: TRBV5-1
CDR3 DNA: TGCGCCAGCAGCTTGGGTAGTGGGTCCTACAATGAGCAGTTCTTC
CDR3 protein: CASSLGSGSYNEQFF

clone size: NA
D gene: NA
J gene: TRBJ2-3
V gene: TRBV19
CDR3 DNA: TGTGCCAGTAGTCATAACGTGGGTCGGCAGTATTTT
CDR3 protein: CASSHNVGRQYF

clone size: NA
D gene: NA
J gene: TRBJ2-6
V gene: TRBV7-3
CDR3 DNA: TGTGCCAGCAGCTCTCAGGACTCTGGGGCCAACGTCCTGACTTTC
CDR3 protein: CASSSQDSGANVLTF

clone size: NA
D gene: TRBD1
J gene: TRBJ2-7
V gene: TRBV18
CDR3 DNA: TGTGCCAGCTCACCAACTCGGGACAGGACCTACGAGCAGTACTTC
CDR3 protein: CASSPTRDRTYEQYF

clone size: many
D gene: NA
J gene: TRBJ2-1
V gene: TRBV7-2
CDR3 DNA: TGTGCCAGCAGCCCCACCCGGGCCTCGGGCCCCGGTGAGCAGTTCTTC
CDR3 protein: CASSPTRASGPGEQFF

clone size: NA
D gene: NA
J gene: TRBJ2-5
V gene: TRBV6-5
CDR3 DNA: TGTGCCAGCAGTACCAAGAGGGCCTTTGAGACCCAGTACTTC
CDR3 protein: CASSTKRAFETQYF

clone size: few
D gene: NA
J gene: TRBJ2-1
V gene: TRBV11-2
CDR3 DNA: TGTGCCAGCAGCCAGCCAACAACCTACAATGAGCAGTTCTTC
CDR3 protein: CASSQPTTYNEQFF

clone size: few
D gene: NA
J gene: TRBJ2-3
V gene: TRBV21-1
CDR3 DNA: TGTGCCAGCACCTTAGCCAAAAGCACAGATACGCAGTATTTT
CDR3 protein: CASTLAKSTDTQYF

clone size: few
D gene: NA
J gene: TRBJ1-6
V gene: TRBV7-6
CDR3 DNA: TGTGCCAGCAGCCCCGGGACAATAGATTCACCCCTCCACTTT
CDR3 protein: CASSPGTIDSPLHF

clone size: NA
D gene: NA
J gene: TRBJ1-5
V gene: TRBV4-3
CDR3 DNA: TGCGCCAGCAGCCAAGCCAGAGGGAGGCAGCCCCAGCATTTT
CDR3 protein: CASSQARGRQPQHF

clone size: NA
D gene: NA
J gene: TRBJ1-1
V gene: TRBV28
CDR3 DNA: TGTGCCAGCAGTTTGGGCTCCACTGAAGCTTTCTTT
CDR3 protein: CASSLGSTEAFF